The TCR beta chain described here comes from a study of T cells in localized non-small cell lung cancer. Study-wide results and limits: Sequencing was limited to one tumor region, leaving the possibility of heterogeneity open. The appearance of a median around 57 of the top 100 tumor clones was seen in adjacent lung.

Here immunoSEQ multiplex PCR was the method, and the copy in TCRdb shows in-frame clones only, minus some. The repertoire has approximately 16,000 clones, 85% of them found once; the top ten carry around a quarter. From germline, CDR1 is LNHNV and CDR2 YYDKDF (reference sequence). V gave up 0 bases and J gave up 9 bases, with 15 bases separating them. CDR3 length equals 14 residues. With respect to this clone: No antigen is known for it.

The clonotype originates from a female donor older than 55 with stage I squamous cell lung carcinoma. Sequencing used peripheral blood, obtained before any cancer treatment. V usage is TRBV15 and J usage is TRBJ2-7, with D possibly matching TRBD2 (6 bases). This chain's CDR3 is CATSRDGGAMGQYF. The CDR3, as DNA: TGTGCCACCAGCAGAGATGGAGGGGCTATGGGGCAGTACTTC.